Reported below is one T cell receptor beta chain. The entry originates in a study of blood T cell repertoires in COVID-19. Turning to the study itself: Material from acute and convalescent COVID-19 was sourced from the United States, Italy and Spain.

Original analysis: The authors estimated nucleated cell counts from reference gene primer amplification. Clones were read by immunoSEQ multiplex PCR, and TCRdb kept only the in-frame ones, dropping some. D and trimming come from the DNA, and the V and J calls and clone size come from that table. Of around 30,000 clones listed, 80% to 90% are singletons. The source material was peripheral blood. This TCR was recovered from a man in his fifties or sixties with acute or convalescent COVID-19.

CDR3: CASSLGTANTEAFF. The CDR3, as DNA: TGCGCCAGCAGCTTGGGGACAGCGAACACTGAAGCTTTCTTT. This chain uses TRBV5-1 with TRBJ1-1; possibly TRBD1 for D (6 bases). Germline lookup yields CDR1 SGHRS and CDR2 YFSETQ. The CDR3 has 14 amino acids. Trimming left V 0 bases short and J 1 base short, with 7 bases between. The entire variable domain, with the rest obtained from reference TRBV5-1 and TRBJ1-1, is as follows: KAGVTQTPRYLIKTRGQQVTLSCSPISGHRSVSWYQQTPGQGLQFLFEYFSETQRNKGNFPGRFSGRQFSNSRSEMNVSTLELGDSALYLCASSLGTANTEAFFGQGTRLTVV.